The 15 T cell receptor beta chains below come from one sample, sequenced in a study of vaccination effects on CD4 cells after COVID-19. Subsequent to roughly 9 days of culture, CD4+ T cells were isolated. The method was immunoSEQ multiplex PCR; TCRdb's version includes in-frame clones alone and lacks a portion of them. This repertoire shows almost 40,000 clones, 82% found once; its top ten account for 2.9%. No cognate antigen is known for these TCRs. The input for sequencing was CD4+ T cells from PBMCs cultured without peptide, taken before COVID-19 vaccination. These receptors were taken from a human donor who received a COVID-19 vaccine.

This chain connects TRBV3-1 (or the pseudogene TRBV3-2) to TRBJ2-1; 8 nucleotides agree with TRBD2. CDR3 size: 13 residues. V shed 11 bases, J shed 7 bases, and the junction held 10 bases outside the gene matches. CDR1 is LGHDT and CDR2 is YNNKEL in the germline V gene (reference sequence). CDR3 protein: CACSGDGGNEQFF. The CDR3 bases are TGTGCCTGTAGCGGGGATGGAGGGAATGAGCAGTTCTTC.

The chain uses TRBV10-2 and TRBJ1-2; tentatively, D is TRBD1 (6 bases). CDR1 and CDR2 (germline): WSHSY, SAAADI. The V end lost 6 bases, the J end lost 4 bases, and 27 bases lay between the germline ends. The CDR3 has 18 amino acids. The CDR3 spells CASRLSYRGAGGGYGYTF. The CDR3 coding sequence is TGCGCCAGCAGACTCTCCTATCGGGGGGCTGGAGGGGGCTATGGCTACACCTTC.

This clone is a singleton in its sample. This chain connects TRBV6-5 to TRBJ1-4; perhaps TRBD1 as D (6 bases). The germline V and J ends were trimmed by 6 bases and 6 bases, with 14 bases remaining between them. The CDR3 is made up of 14 amino acids. Looked up from germline, CDR1 is MNHEY and CDR2 is SVGAGI. The CDR3 DNA reads as TGTGCCAGCAGGAGACCGCAGGGGTATGAAAAACTGTTTTTT. Residues: CASRRPQGYEKLFF.

This clone appeared once. The genes are TRBV5-6 and TRBJ1-2; no clear D gene. V lost 2 bases and J 2 bases, leaving 19 bases between the germline ends. CDR1 is SGHDT, CDR2 YYEEEE, per germline. The CDR3 is 17 amino acids. CDR3 nucleotides: TGTGCCAGCAGCTTAAGTTTTTTTTCCAGGAGAAACTATGGCTACACCTTC. It is translated as CASSLSFFSRRNYGYTF.

V is TRBV5-1 and J is TRBJ1-5; a possible D gene is TRBD1 (6 bases). V was clipped by 0 bases and J by 6 bases, with 16 bases between them. There are 16 residues in the CDR3. Germline CDR1 SGHRS, CDR2 YFSETQ. This CDR3 is CASSLAGHAPGQPQHF. The CDR3 DNA follows: TGCGCCAGCAGCTTGGCGGGACACGCTCCAGGTCAGCCCCAGCATTTT.

The chain links TRBV24-1 to TRBJ2-2; 7 nucleotides align to TRBD2. With V trimmed by 9 bases and J by 4 bases, 4 bases remained unmatched. Per the germline V gene, CDR1 is KGHDR and CDR2 is SFDVKD. This CDR3 spans 13 amino acids. The CDR3, as DNA: TGTGCCACCCGGGGGGTGAGCACCGGGGAGCTGTTTTTT. Translation gives CATRGVSTGELFF.

The CDR3 loop is CASSQDQNEAFF. The CDR3 DNA follows: TGTGCCAGCAGCCAAGACCAGAATGAAGCTTTCTTT. The rearrangement links TRBV3-1 (or the pseudogene TRBV3-2) to TRBJ1-1; D ambiguous. The CDR3 extends over 12 amino acids. The V end was cut by 0 bases, the J end by 7 bases, with 6 bases between. Germline CDR1 and CDR2: LGHDT and YNNKEL (reference sequence).

V usage is TRBV24-1 and J usage is TRBJ2-5, with a possible D match to TRBD1 (6 bases). Germline values: CDR1 KGHDR, CDR2 SFDVKD. This CDR3 has 14 amino acids. The V and J ends lost 2 bases and 5 bases respectively, with 11 bases between them. CDR3 bases: TGTGCCACCAGTGATTCAGACAGGCGGGAGACCCAGTACTTC. Encoded protein: CATSDSDRRETQYF.

The rearrangement links TRBV2 to TRBJ2-2, with a weak D call TRBD1 (5 bases). Trimming took 6 bases from V and 2 from J, leaving 13 bases between them. The CDR3 length is 15 residues. CDR1 SNHLY and CDR2 FYNNEI come from the germline V gene. In DNA form, the CDR3 reads TGTGCCAGCAGCGCTGACAGAGACAACACCGGGGAGCTGTTTTTT. Protein sequence: CASSADRDNTGELFF.

The gene calls are TRBV18 and TRBJ1-3; 9 nucleotides agree with TRBD1. From germline, CDR1 is KGHSH and CDR2 LQKENI. The CDR3 contains 14 residues. With V trimmed by 3 bases and J by 6 bases, 3 bases remained unmatched. The CDR3, as DNA: TGTGCCAGCTCACCTCCACAGGGGGCAAACACCATATATTTT. Translation gives CASSPPQGANTIYF.

This clone was observed once. The gene calls are TRBV7-8 and TRBJ2-5; TRBD2 aligns across 8 bases. V gave up 7 bases and J gave up 4 bases; unmatched junction bases: 5. The CDR3 is 13 residues long. Per the germline V gene, CDR1 is SGHVS and CDR2 is FQNEAQ. As DNA, the CDR3 is TGTGCCAGCACCCGGACTAGCAGAGAGACCCAGTACTTC. This translates into CASTRTSRETQYF.

The CDR3 is CASSSGESGGDTQYF. Here the CDR3 DNA reads TGTGCCAGCAGCTCCGGAGAGAGCGGGGGGGATACGCAGTATTTT. This chain links TRBV5-8 with TRBJ2-3, with 9 bases identical to TRBD2. The CDR3 is 15 amino acids. Per the germline V gene, CDR1 is SGHTS and CDR2 is YDEGEE. J was trimmed by 6 bases and V by 3 bases; bases with no gene match: 8.

The rearrangement joins TRBV12-3 or TRBV12-4 to TRBJ2-7, with TRBD1 as a possible D gene (5 bases). CDR3 length equals 13 residues. V shed 10 bases and J shed 3 bases, with 16 bases lying between them. DNA of the CDR3: TGTGCCAACCTAAGGGGAAGCCTCTACGAGCAGTACGTC. The encoded protein is CANLRGSLYEQYV.

The CDR3 DNA is TGCAGCGTCGGGGGACAGGGGACTGGCTACACCTTC. Translating gives CSVGGQGTGYTF. The chain carries TRBV29-1 and TRBJ1-2; TRBD1 matches at 10 bases. The CDR3 is 12 amino acids. Per the germline V gene, CDR1 is SQVTM and CDR2 is ANQGSEA. V lost 6 bases and J lost 7; bases outside the gene matches: 5. The full variable domain, completed using reference TRBV29-1 and TRBJ1-2, is SAVISQKPSRDICQRGTSLTIQCQVDSQVTMMFWYRQQPGQSLTLIATANQGSEATYESGFVIDKFPISRPNLTFSTLTVSNMSPEDSSIYLCSVGGQGTGYTFGSGTRLTVV.

This rearrangement joins TRBV19 to TRBJ2-3; either TRBD1 or TRBD2 may fit D (5 bases each). Trimming took off 5 bases at V and 0 bases at J, with 9 bases between the two ends. The CDR3 runs to 14 residues. The germline V gene has CDR1 LNHDA and CDR2 SQIVND (reference sequence). Written as DNA, the CDR3 is TGTGCCAGTAGTCTGGGACCGAGCACAGATACGCAGTATTTT. Encoded protein: CASSLGPSTDTQYF.